What follows are 25 T cell receptor beta chains derived from one specimen sequenced in a study of persistence of HIV-infected CD4 T cells. Stimulation used about 9.2 ug/mL lysate from CMV-infected fibroblasts. Responding CD4+ T cells were sorted by upregulation of both CD40 ligand and CD69. This was the immunoSEQ version 4 assay in survey mode. Repertoires were generated with immunoSEQ multiplex PCR, while TCRdb's copy carries only in-frame clones and drops some. The sample shows some 21,000 clones, around 78% of them seen only once. Their antigen targets remain unknown. This material consisted of CD4+ T cells sorted from PBMCs after approximately 19-hour stimulation, taken from a patient who received antiretroviral therapy. The origin of the receptors is an adult man with HIV who was CMV-seropositive.

The V gene is TRBV24-1, the J gene TRBJ2-1; 7 bases map to TRBD1. Germline loops: CDR1 KGHDR, CDR2 SFDVKD. Unmatched junction bases numbered 16, after V lost 2 bases and J lost 16 bases. There are 15 residues in the CDR3. The CDR3, as DNA: TGTGCCACCAGTGATTCCCGATCCCAGGGGGTTACGTTTTTCTTC. Translation: CATSDSRSQGVTFFF.

The chain employs TRBV18 and TRBJ1-2; D is unresolved. V shed 3 bases and J shed 0 bases, with 11 bases lying between them. CDR3 length equals 15 residues. CDR1 is KGHSH and CDR2 is LQKENI in the germline V gene. The CDR3 sequence is CASSPSEIPNYGYTF. The CDR3 DNA sequence: TGTGCCAGCTCACCTTCAGAGATACCTAACTATGGCTACACCTTC.

Only one count was recorded for this clone. The V gene is TRBV10-1, the J gene TRBJ2-1; no reliable D call. Trimming took off 2 bases at V and 2 bases at J, with 10 bases between the two ends. This CDR3 has 15 residues. Per germline, CDR1 WNHNN and CDR2 SYGVQD (reference sequence). CDR3 sequence reads: CASSERRRTYNEQFF. The DNA of the CDR3 is TGCGCCAGCAGTGAGCGACGGCGAACCTACAATGAGCAGTTCTTC.

This clone turned up a few times. V gene TRBV3-1 (or the pseudogene TRBV3-2) combines with J gene TRBJ2-3, with D perhaps matching TRBD1 (5 bases). CDR1 LGHDT and CDR2 YNNKEL come from the germline V gene (reference sequence). CDR3 length equals 15 residues. Between the trimmed V and J ends, which lost 4 bases and 3 bases, there was a span of 14 bases. The CDR3 nucleotides are TGTGCCAGCAGCCTTCAAAGGGGCAGGACAGATACGCAGTATTTT. Translation gives CASSLQRGRTDTQYF.

The rearrangement joins TRBV27 to TRBJ2-3, with unresolved D. This CDR3 spans 15 amino acids. Germline loops: CDR1 MNHEY, CDR2 SMNVEV (reference sequence). Trimming shortened V by 7 bases and J by 0 bases, and 14 bases separated the two germline ends. The CDR3 DNA follows: TGTGCCAGCAACCGTGCGACACCAAGCACAGATACGCAGTATTTT. Encoded protein: CASNRATPSTDTQYF.

The CDR3 DNA is TGTGCCAGCACCCCCCTGGGCAGCACCGGGGAGCTGTTTTTT. It is translated as CASTPLGSTGELFF. This chain links TRBV6-5 with TRBJ2-2; D is uncertain. CDR3 length: 14 residues. V was trimmed by 7 bases and J by 4 bases, leaving 13 bases between them. Germline loops: CDR1 MNHEY, CDR2 SVGAGI.

The chain employs TRBV27 and TRBJ1-2; TRBD1 agrees at 10 bases. There are 15 residues in the CDR3. Germline V gene data show CDR1 as MNHEY and CDR2 as SMNVEV (reference sequence). V gave up 6 bases and J gave up 3 bases; unmatched junction bases: 7. CDR3 DNA: TGTGCCAGCAGCCACCGGACAGGGGGGGACTATGGCTACACCTTC. Amino acid sequence: CASSHRTGGDYGYTF.

CDR3 sequence reads: CASSSPDRGSYEQYF. In DNA, the CDR3 is TGTGCCAGCAGTTCTCCGGACAGGGGTTCCTACGAGCAGTACTTC. This chain links TRBV6-5 with TRBJ2-7; 9 nucleotides align to TRBD1. CDR1 MNHEY and CDR2 SVGAGI come from the germline V gene. This CDR3 spans 15 amino acids. V was clipped by 4 bases and J by 1 base; unmatched bases: 5.

The rearrangement uses TRBV19 and TRBJ1-4; D unclear. The CDR3 runs to 16 residues. Looked up from germline, CDR1 is LNHDA and CDR2 is SQIVND (reference sequence). V was shortened by 1 base and J by 2 bases, with 11 bases between the two germline ends. The CDR3 region is CASSIGSARTNEKLFF. The CDR3, as DNA: TGTGCCAGTAGTATAGGATCCGCCAGGACTAATGAAAAACTGTTTTTT.

This clone was seen a handful of times. V and J are TRBV7-8 and TRBJ2-7; 7 nucleotides align to TRBD1. This CDR3 is 15 amino acids long. Germline V gene data show CDR1 as SGHVS and CDR2 as FQNEAQ. V lost 1 base and J lost 3; bases outside the gene matches: 6. The CDR3 region has the DNA TGTGCCAGCAGCTTAGGGGAACAGGGGAACTACGAGCAGTACTTC. Translating gives CASSLGEQGNYEQYF. The full variable domain, completed using reference TRBV7-8 and TRBJ2-7, is GAGVSQSPRYKVAKRGQDVALRCDPISGHVSLFWYQQALGQGPEFLTYFQNEAQLDKSGLPSDRFFAERPEGSVSTLKIQRTQQEDSAVYLCASSLGEQGNYEQYFGPGTRLTVT.

This chain links TRBV28 with TRBJ1-2; the D is unclear. This CDR3 is built from 14 residues. The germline V and J ends were trimmed by 2 bases and 10 bases, with 17 bases remaining between them. Germline lookup yields CDR1 MDHEN and CDR2 SYDVKM. The CDR3 protein is CASSLGTLGVYYTF. The CDR3 coding sequence is TGTGCCAGCAGTTTAGGAACCCTCGGGGTTTACTACACCTTC.

This clone has just a few counts. This sequence joins TRBV9 and TRBJ2-3; D is perhaps TRBD1 (5 bases). V shed 0 bases and J shed 3 bases, with 8 bases lying between them. CDR3 length: 14 amino acids. Germline assignment: CDR1 SGDLS and CDR2 YYNGEE. CDR3 sequence: CASSVDQGTDTQYF. CDR3 nucleotides: TGTGCCAGCAGCGTAGACCAGGGTACAGATACGCAGTATTTT.

The chain has TRBV6-1 and TRBJ1-1; D uncertain. Trimming took 2 bases from V and 1 from J, leaving 8 bases between them. The CDR3 sequence is 14 residues long. CDR1 and CDR2 (germline): MNHNS, SASEGT. The CDR3: CASSEYDENTEAFF. The CDR3 DNA reads as TGTGCCAGCAGTGAATACGACGAGAACACTGAAGCTTTCTTT.

V usage is TRBV28 and J usage is TRBJ2-4; TRBD1 is a possible D gene (6 bases). Germline assignment: CDR1 MDHEN and CDR2 SYDVKM. The V end lost 3 bases, the J end lost 0 bases, and 21 bases lay between the germline ends. This CDR3 region has 19 residues. Here the CDR3 reads CASSFYSRDTGLAKNIQYF. CDR3 DNA: TGTGCCAGCAGTTTCTACTCTAGGGACACCGGACTAGCCAAAAACATTCAGTACTTC.

The rearrangement links TRBV7-9 to TRBJ1-5, with D possibly matching TRBD1 (5 bases). Germline V gene lookup returns CDR1 SEHNR and CDR2 FQNEAQ (reference sequence). The CDR3 has 14 residues. Trimming removed 1 base from V and 4 bases from J, with 8 bases in between. CDR3 nucleotide sequence: TGTGCCAGCAGCTTAGATGGGACGAATCAGCCCCAGCATTTT. Its protein is CASSLDGTNQPQHF.

The rearrangement uses TRBV6-1 and TRBJ1-1; no definite D call. Germline V gene sequence: CDR1 MNHNS, CDR2 SASEGT. The V gene lost 10 bases and the J gene lost 4 bases, with 13 bases spanning the gap. The length of the CDR3 is 12 residues. CDR3 loop: CATTSGGTEAFF. CDR3 sequence (DNA): TGTGCCACCACATCGGGTGGCACTGAAGCTTTCTTT.

The chain has TRBV24-1 and TRBJ1-2, with 8 bases identical to TRBD1. The CDR3 is 14 amino acids. The J segment lost 8 bases and the V segment lost 4 bases, leaving 8 bases of the junction unmatched. Germline CDR1 is KGHDR and CDR2 is SFDVKD. CDR3 residues: CATSDPDRGKGYTF. The CDR3 region has the DNA TGTGCCACCAGTGACCCTGACAGGGGCAAAGGCTACACCTTC.

This clone was counted between two and nine times. The J gene is TRBJ1-2, the V gene TRBV7-9, with TRBD1 as a possible D gene (6 bases). CDR1 SEHNR and CDR2 FQNEAQ come from the germline V gene (reference sequence). V lost 5 bases, J lost 7 bases, and 14 bases lay in between. The CDR3 extends over 13 amino acids. CDR3 DNA: TGTGCCAGCAGCCCCTGGACAGAAGTTGGCTACACCTTC. It encodes CASSPWTEVGYTF.

This chain joins TRBV25-1 and TRBJ2-7; 9 nucleotides agree with TRBD1. V dropped 11 bases and J dropped 5; count of bases not matched to a gene: 13. Germline V gene data show CDR1 as MGHDK and CDR2 as SYGVNS. CDR3 length: 14 amino acids. Here the CDR3 reads CARGTGTGKHEQYF. The CDR3 coding sequence is TGTGCCCGGGGGACCGGGACAGGGAAACACGAGCAGTACTTC.

The chain combines TRBV25-1 with TRBJ2-7, with TRBD2 identical over 11 bases. The CDR3 has 16 residues. V was pared by 4 bases and J by 10 bases, with 15 bases of the junction left unmatched. Germline V gene lookup returns CDR1 MGHDK and CDR2 SYGVNS. The CDR3 sequence: CASSGGSGGVSFKQYF. The CDR3 region has the DNA TGTGCCAGCAGTGGGGGTAGCGGGGGGGTCTCATTTAAACAGTACTTC.

This clone was observed a few times. The V call is TRBV7-6, the J call TRBJ2-1, with D unresolved. Germline V gives CDR1 SGHVS, CDR2 FNYEAQ. CDR3 length: 13 residues. V gave up 4 bases and J gave up 1 base, with 5 bases separating them. CDR3 in amino acids: CASSYQSYNEQFF. CDR3 sequence (DNA): TGTGCCAGCAGCTACCAGTCCTACAATGAGCAGTTCTTC.

This chain joins TRBV7-2 and TRBJ1-2, with 7 bases fitting TRBD1. This CDR3 spans 15 amino acids. The germline V gene has CDR1 SGHTA and CDR2 FQGNSA. J gave up 5 bases and V 8 bases, and 14 bases lay outside the gene matches. CDR3 in amino acids: CASSSSDRVTYGYTF. For the CDR3, the DNA is TGTGCCAGCTCTTCATCCGACAGGGTTACTTATGGCTACACCTTC.

The rearrangement links TRBV27 to TRBJ2-2; tentative D call: TRBD1 (6 bases). The CDR3 has 12 residues. The V gene lost 3 bases and the J gene lost 8 bases, with 7 bases spanning the gap. In germline, CDR1 is MNHEY, CDR2 SMNVEV (reference sequence). CDR3 region: CASSLRGGELFF. The CDR3 DNA sequence: TGTGCCAGCAGTTTGAGGGGGGGGGAGCTGTTTTTT.

The V gene is TRBV6-6, the J gene TRBJ2-1; 14 nucleotides align to TRBD2. The length of the CDR3 is 16 residues. V gave up 4 bases and J gave up 7 bases; unmatched junction bases: 6. From germline, CDR1 is MNHNY and CDR2 SVGAGI (reference sequence). CDR3 DNA sequence: TGTGCCAGCAGTTCTCCGGGACTAGCGGGGGTGAATGAGCAGTTCTTC. Translation: CASSSPGLAGVNEQFF.

This clone appeared once. The gene calls are TRBV27 and TRBJ2-3, with 15 positions matching TRBD2. There are 15 residues in the CDR3. The ends lost 6 bases at V and 5 bases at J; junction bases unmatched: 3. Germline V gene lookup returns CDR1 MNHEY and CDR2 SMNVEV (reference sequence). CDR3 sequence reads: CASSLGLAGGDTQYF. CDR3 DNA sequence: TGTGCCAGCAGCCTGGGACTAGCGGGGGGAGATACGCAGTATTTT.